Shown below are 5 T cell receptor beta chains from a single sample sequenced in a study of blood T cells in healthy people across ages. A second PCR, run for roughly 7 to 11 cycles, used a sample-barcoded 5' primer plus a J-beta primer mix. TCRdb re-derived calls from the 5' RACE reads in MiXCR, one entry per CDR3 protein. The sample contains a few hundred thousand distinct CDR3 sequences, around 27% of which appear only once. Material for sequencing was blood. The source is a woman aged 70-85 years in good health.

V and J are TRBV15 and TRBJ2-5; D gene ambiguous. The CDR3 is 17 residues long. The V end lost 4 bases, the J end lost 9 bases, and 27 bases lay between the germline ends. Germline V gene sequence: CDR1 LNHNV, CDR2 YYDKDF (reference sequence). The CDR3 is CATSTRLPVGIRIAQYF. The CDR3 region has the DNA TGTGCCACCAGCACCCGTCTCCCTGTAGGCATAAGAATTGCCCAGTACTTC.

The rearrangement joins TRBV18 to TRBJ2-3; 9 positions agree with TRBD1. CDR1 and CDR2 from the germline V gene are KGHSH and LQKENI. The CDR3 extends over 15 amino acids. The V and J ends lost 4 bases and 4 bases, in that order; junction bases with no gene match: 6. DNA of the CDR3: TGTGCCAGCTCACGGACAGGGGAAGGGGCAGATACGCAGTATTTT. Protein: CASSRTGEGADTQYF.

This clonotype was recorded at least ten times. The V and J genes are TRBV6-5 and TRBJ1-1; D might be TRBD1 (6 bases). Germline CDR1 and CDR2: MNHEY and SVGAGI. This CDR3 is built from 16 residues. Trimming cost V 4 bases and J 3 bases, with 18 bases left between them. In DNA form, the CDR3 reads TGTGCCAGCAGTTCAAACAGGGCGTTGGGTTACACTGAAGCTTTCTTT. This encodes CASSSNRALGYTEAFF.

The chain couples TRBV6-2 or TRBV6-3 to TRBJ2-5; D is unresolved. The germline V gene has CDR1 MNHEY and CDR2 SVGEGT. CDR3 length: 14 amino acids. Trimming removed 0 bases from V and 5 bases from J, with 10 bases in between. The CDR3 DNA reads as TGTGCCAGCAGTTACTCTGGGGTCGGGGAGACCCAGTACTTC. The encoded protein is CASSYSGVGETQYF.

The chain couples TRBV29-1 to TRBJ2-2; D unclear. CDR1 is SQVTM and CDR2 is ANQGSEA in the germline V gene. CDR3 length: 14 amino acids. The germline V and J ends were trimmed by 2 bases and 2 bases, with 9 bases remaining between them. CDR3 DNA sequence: TGCAGCGTTGAACTGAAAGCCAACACCGGGGAGCTGTTTTTT. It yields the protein CSVELKANTGELFF.